This entry is about one TCR beta chain. Libraries were prepared by immunoSEQ multiplex PCR; TCRdb keeps only in-frame clonotypes and omits some of them. The table lists about 180,000 clones, 90% to 95% of them singletons. CDR3 length equals 15 residues. The germline V gene has CDR1 SGHNT and CDR2 YENEEA. The junction had 11 bases not matched to a gene; V was cut back by 5 bases and J by 5 bases. This specimen comes from a study of control samples from healthy donors and cancer patients. V gene TRBV11-3 combines with J gene TRBJ1-1, with 7 bases identical to TRBD1. The TCR comes from a young woman in good health. Material: blood. The CDR3 loop reads CASSPATGPRTEAFF. The CDR3 nucleotides are TGTGCCAGCAGCCCTGCGACAGGGCCGAGGACTGAAGCTTTCTTT.